This T cell receptor (beta chain) came from a study of blood T cell repertoires in COVID-19. Clones were read by immunoSEQ multiplex PCR, and TCRdb kept only the in-frame ones, dropping some. The table has 190,000 or so clones, 85% to 90% seen once. CDR1 is LNHDA, CDR2 SQIVND, per germline (reference sequence). The V gene lost 3 bases and the J gene lost 3 bases, with 6 bases spanning the gap. The CDR3 length is 12 residues. This clonotype was obtained from a man aged 25-45 years who had recovered from COVID-19. The material sequenced was PBMCs or T cells enriched from blood (not recorded which). The J gene is TRBJ2-7, the V gene TRBV19; no clear D gene. CDR3 sequence reads: CASSIIGYEQYF. In nucleotides, the CDR3 is TGTGCCAGTAGTATTATCGGCTACGAGCAGTACTTC.